This T cell receptor (beta chain) comes out of a study of blood T cell repertoires in COVID-19 (dated by TCRdb to 2018 to 2021). With respect to the entire study: The collaborator samples originated in the United States, Italy and Spain and spanned the acute and convalescent phases of COVID-19. The material from the prospective study consisted of cDNA or gDNA derived from T cells, B-cell-depleted T cells, or PBMCs. The dataset comprised deeply sampled blood TCRbeta repertoires from subjects exposed to, actively infected with, or recovered from COVID-19. The repertoires were released in a freely available public database intended as a resource for research on the immune response to SARS-CoV-2. Samples came from the ongoing ImmuneRACE study (first 160 participants) plus 1,254 subjects from 6 global collaborators. Nearly every sample came with metadata listing a de-identified subject ID, COVID-19 status, age in years and sex. Where available, HLA class I and class II types were obtained from metadata supplied by the sample provider rather than from assay-based typing. Study-level results and caveats: The quantity of clinical and demographic metadata differed by source and by participant and was supplied without curation.

The CDR3 covers 17 residues, taking in both the cysteine and the phenylalanine. This entry keeps only the CDR3 DNA: 51 bases, framed from base 1. For CDR1 and CDR2, the germline V gene (reference sequence) lists SGHNT and YYREEE. Relative to germline, V is missing 0 bases and J is missing 7 bases, with 9 bases of the junction outside any gene match. Comment on this clone: No antigen is known for it. No much larger clone is present one base from it, and per-base qualities are unavailable.

TCRbeta CDR3 regions were amplified from genomic DNA by means of the immunoSEQ Assay, a bias-controlled multiplex PCR. As for how the authors treated the data: The number of nucleated cells in each sample was estimated by amplification of reference gene primers within the assay. To quantify the absolute abundance of each unique TCRbeta CDR3 rearrangement, sequence reads were collapsed and filtered. For each sample, productive Simpson clonality was calculated as the square root of Simpson's diversity index across productive rearrangements. What TCRdb holds here is the immuneACCESS table cut down to in-frame rearrangements. Part of the clones is not present; checked against another copy, under half of the missing clones reflect an unresolved V gene, and the others are unexplained. D and trimming come from the DNA, and the V and J calls and clone size come from that table. The sample table records about 360,000 clones; roughly 86% of these occur just once. Jointly, the top ten make up 1% to 1.5% of the sample.

In the prospective study, participants were roughly 18 to 100 years old, resided in fewer than 25 geographic areas of the United States, and were enrolled through a virtual design. In the prospective study, cohorts were assigned on the basis of participant-reported clinical history obtained from a screening survey and a study questionnaire. Recovered participants in ImmuneRACE Cohort 3 were defined as having two consecutive negative NP/OP PCR tests, clearance from a healthcare professional, or resolution of symptoms. In the prospective study, mobile phlebotomists collected whole blood, serum and a nasopharyngeal or oropharyngeal swab from each participant. Participants in the prospective study had the option to provide additional blood draws and questionnaires over a roughly 2-month period. Before DNA extraction, blood samples from the prospective study were shipped at room temperature or frozen.

The chain links TRBV5-4 with TRBJ2-2; TRBD2 agrees with 10 junctional bases. This sequence was found in a man younger than 45 who had recovered from COVID-19. Sequencing used PBMCs or T cells enriched from blood (not recorded which). For the CDR3, the sequence is CASSLARLAGESGELFF. The nucleotide sequence reads as follows: TGTGCCAGCAGCTTGGCTCGGCTAGCGGGGGAGAGCGGGGAGCTGTTTTTT.